This entry lists 22 T cell receptor beta chains sequenced from one sample in a study of CD8+ T cells in alopecia areata. Indicated treatment: oral pan-JAK inhibitor, 5-10 mg twice daily. RNA was extracted and reverse transcribed into cDNA as the sequencing template. Sequenced by immunoSEQ multiplex PCR; TCRdb stores in-frame clones only, minus some. The profile shows 130,000 or so clones, 70% to 90% of them singletons. Source: CD8+ T cells sorted from blood, taken at week 4, from a patient treated with tofacitinib. These TCRs come from a human donor with alopecia areata.

The gene calls are TRBV16 and TRBJ1-2; TRBD1 aligns across 9 bases. Germline V gene data show CDR1 as KGHSY and CDR2 as FQNENV. V dropped 0 bases and J dropped 6; count of bases not matched to a gene: 5. The length of the CDR3 is 15 residues. CDR3 sequence (DNA): TGTGCCAGCAGCCAATCCGCTGACAGGGGGAATGGCTACACCTTC. Translating it yields CASSQSADRGNGYTF. Full variable domain (rest looked up from reference TRBV16 and TRBJ1-2): GEEVAQTPKHLVRGEGQKAKLYCAPIKGHSYVFWYQQVLKNEFKFLISFQNENVFDETGMPKERFSAKCLPNSPCSLEIQATKLEDSAVYFCASSQSADRGNGYTFGSGTRLTVV.

This rearrangement joins TRBV10-3 to TRBJ2-3; TRBD2 agrees at 12 bases. This CDR3 region has 16 residues. Germline assignment: CDR1 ENHRY and CDR2 SYGVKD. Unmatched junction bases numbered 7, after V lost 4 bases and J lost 5 bases. The CDR3 nucleotides are TGTGCCATCAGTGTGGTGCTAGCGGGAGGGCTAGATACGCAGTATTTT. Its protein is CAISVVLAGGLDTQYF.

V usage is TRBV9 and J usage is TRBJ2-1; D is possibly TRBD2 (6 bases). Germline CDR1 reads SGDLS; CDR2 reads YYNGEE. The V end lost 3 bases, the J end lost 6 bases, and 13 bases lay between the germline ends. The CDR3 consists of 14 residues. Written as DNA, the CDR3 is TGTGCCAGCAGCGCTCGGGGGAGTCCCAATGAGCAGTTCTTC. Amino acid sequence: CASSARGSPNEQFF.

The chain combines TRBV7-9 with TRBJ2-7; 7 bases align to TRBD1. CDR1 and CDR2 from the germline V gene are SEHNR and FQNEAQ (reference sequence). V dropped 5 bases and J dropped 1; count of bases not matched to a gene: 2. CDR3 size: 13 residues. The CDR3 protein is CASSPGQSYEQYF. DNA of the CDR3: TGTGCCAGCAGCCCGGGACAGTCCTACGAGCAGTACTTC.

This chain links TRBV6-1 with TRBJ2-1; 13 bases line up with TRBD2. Germline loops: CDR1 MNHNS, CDR2 SASEGT. This CDR3 contains 13 residues. V trimming: 3 bases; J trimming: 10 bases; junction bases outside the gene matches: 0. The CDR3 coding sequence is TGTGCCAGCAGTGAGGGACTAGCGGGGGAGCAGTTCTTC. It codes for CASSEGLAGEQFF.

J is TRBJ2-1 and V is TRBV27; D is ambiguous. This CDR3 comprises 18 residues. Germline V gene data show CDR1 as MNHEY and CDR2 as SMNVEV (reference sequence). Between the trimmed V and J ends, which lost 3 bases and 4 bases, there was a span of 22 bases. CDR3 protein: CASSFSASSLRLYNEQFF. CDR3 DNA: TGTGCCAGCAGTTTCTCGGCTAGTTCCCTGCGCTTATACAATGAGCAGTTCTTC.

A single count supports this clone. The V and J genes are TRBV15 and TRBJ2-7, with D possibly TRBD2 on 5 matching bases. Between the trimmed V and J ends, which lost 0 bases and 5 bases, there was a span of 17 bases. Germline V gene data show CDR1 as LNHNV and CDR2 as YYDKDF (reference sequence). The CDR3 is 16 amino acids. The chain's CDR3 is CATSREGGVNWNEQYF. The CDR3 DNA is TGTGCCACCAGCAGAGAAGGAGGTGTCAATTGGAACGAGCAGTACTTC.

The rearrangement joins TRBV29-1 to TRBJ2-1; 14 bases line up with TRBD2. CDR1 SQVTM and CDR2 ANQGSEA come from the germline V gene. The CDR3 runs 17 residues. The V segment lost 6 bases and the J segment 3 bases; nucleotides outside the gene matches: 10. CDR3 nucleotide sequence: TGCAGCGTGACCGGGACTAGCGGGAGAGCCATCTACAATGAGCAGTTCTTC. Amino acids: CSVTGTSGRAIYNEQFF.

The genes are TRBV6-5 and TRBJ2-3; TRBD2 matches 12 bases. The V gene's germline CDR1 is MNHEY and CDR2 SVGAGI. The CDR3 runs 15 residues. V lost 5 bases and J lost 3; bases outside the gene matches: 3. Here the CDR3 DNA reads TGTGCCAGCAGTCTACTAGCGGGAGGTACAGATACGCAGTATTTT. Its translation: CASSLLAGGTDTQYF.

This chain connects TRBV2 to TRBJ2-7, with D maybe TRBD1 (6 bases). The CDR3 spans 15 residues. V was trimmed by 10 bases and J by 5 bases, leaving 24 bases between them. The germline V gene encodes CDR1 SNHLY and CDR2 FYNNEI. The CDR3 DNA reads as TGTGCCACCCAGGAACTGGCGGCAGGGGACCACGAGCAGTACTTC. It specifies CATQELAAGDHEQYF.

This chain joins TRBV10-3 and TRBJ1-1; D not certain. Between the trimmed V and J ends, which lost 2 bases and 0 bases, there was a span of 7 bases. Germline-derived CDR1 and CDR2 are ENHRY and SYGVKD. The CDR3 sequence is 14 residues long. The CDR3, as DNA: TGTGCCATCAGTGAGACCACCCTGAACACTGAAGCTTTCTTT. Its translation is CAISETTLNTEAFF.

This clone was seen once. The chain couples TRBV14 to TRBJ2-5, with TRBD1 identical over 10 bases. The trim removed 1 base at V and 5 bases at J, leaving 4 bases unmatched. In germline, CDR1 is SGHDN, CDR2 FVKESK. The CDR3 is 15 residues long. The CDR3 reads CASSQGQGAGETQYF. CDR3 DNA sequence: TGTGCCAGCAGCCAAGGACAGGGGGCAGGGGAGACCCAGTACTTC.

In its sample, this clone was seen once. The V and J genes are TRBV5-4 and TRBJ2-1; 7 nucleotides agree with TRBD2. From germline, CDR1 is SGHNT and CDR2 YYREEE (reference sequence). V trimming: 4 bases; J trimming: 5 bases; junction bases outside the gene matches: 6. There are 14 residues in the CDR3. The CDR3 here is CASSTGGGNNEQFF. In nucleotides, the CDR3 is TGTGCCAGCAGCACGGGGGGAGGGAACAATGAGCAGTTCTTC.

This clone was counted a single time. The V gene is TRBV29-1, the J gene TRBJ1-1; 9 bases align to TRBD1. CDR3 length: 11 amino acids. V trimming: 0 bases; J trimming: 12 bases; junction bases outside the gene matches: 2. The germline V gene has CDR1 SQVTM and CDR2 ANQGSEA. This CDR3 is CSVEETGGTFF. The CDR3 DNA reads as TGCAGCGTTGAAGAGACAGGGGGGACTTTCTTT.

The V and J genes are TRBV27 and TRBJ2-7; 7 nucleotides agree with TRBD1. Germline V lookup: CDR1 MNHEY, CDR2 SMNVEV (reference sequence). The CDR3 sequence is 14 residues long. The ends lost 5 bases at V and 2 bases at J; junction bases unmatched: 6. The CDR3 DNA follows: TGTGCCAGCAGTCACCCGGACAGGACCTACGAGCAGTACTTC. This gives the protein CASSHPDRTYEQYF.

This chain uses TRBV6-1 with TRBJ2-1, with D possibly matching TRBD2 (6 bases). CDR1 is MNHNS and CDR2 is SASEGT in the germline V gene. Trimming shortened V by 0 bases and J by 6 bases, and 9 bases separated the two germline ends. The CDR3 runs to 14 residues. CDR3: CASSEATSSNEQFF. CDR3 DNA sequence: TGTGCCAGCAGTGAAGCTACTAGCTCCAATGAGCAGTTCTTC.

The rearrangement links TRBV29-1 to TRBJ2-1; D is undetermined. V lost 7 bases and J 0 bases, leaving 7 bases between the germline ends. This CDR3 is 12 amino acids long. Germline CDR1 SQVTM, CDR2 ANQGSEA. This CDR3 reads CSAVGSYNEQFF. CDR3 in DNA: TGCAGCGCGGTTGGCTCCTACAATGAGCAGTTCTTC.

CDR3 sequence reads: CASSHRGEVYEQYF. In DNA, the CDR3 is TGTGCCAGCAGTCACAGGGGGGAGGTCTACGAGCAGTACTTC. V and J are TRBV6-5 and TRBJ2-7, with 8 bases aligning to TRBD1. The CDR3 runs 14 residues. CDR1 is MNHEY and CDR2 is SVGAGI in the germline V gene. V was pared by 5 bases and J by 3 bases, with 6 bases of the junction left unmatched.

This chain joins TRBV5-4 and TRBJ2-7; D gene uncertain. The length of the CDR3 is 12 residues. V was pared by 0 bases and J by 1 base, with 2 bases between. Per the germline V gene, CDR1 is SGHNT and CDR2 is YYREEE (reference sequence). CDR3: CASSLESYEQYF. The CDR3 nucleotides read TGTGCCAGCAGCTTGGAGTCCTACGAGCAGTACTTC.

V and J are TRBV10-3 and TRBJ2-7, with 11 nucleotides matching TRBD1. V was pared by 3 bases and J by 9 bases, with 4 bases of the junction left unmatched. Germline V lookup: CDR1 ENHRY, CDR2 SYGVKD. The CDR3 runs 13 residues. Here the CDR3 DNA reads TGTGCCATCAGTGACTCCGGGACAGGGGGGCAGTACTTC. Protein product: CAISDSGTGGQYF.

This rearrangement joins TRBV27 to TRBJ2-7; 7 bases align to TRBD1. The CDR3 is 16 residues long. With V trimmed by 5 bases and J by 2 bases, 12 bases remained unmatched. Germline V CDR1 and CDR2: MNHEY, SMNVEV (reference sequence). The CDR3: CASSPNKRQGPYEQYF. The CDR3 DNA reads as TGTGCCAGCAGTCCAAATAAACGACAGGGACCCTACGAGCAGTACTTC.

The rearrangement links TRBV25-1 to TRBJ2-3, with D unresolved. The CDR3 totals 12 residues. V lost 6 bases and J lost 2, with 6 bases in between. Per germline, CDR1 MGHDK and CDR2 SYGVNS. CDR3 sequence: CASRDLTDTQYF. The DNA of the CDR3 is TGTGCCAGCAGGGACCTCACAGATACGCAGTATTTT.